A selection of T cell receptor beta chains follows, all from one sample in a study of blood T cell repertoires in COVID-19. Measured with immunoSEQ multiplex PCR; TCRdb has only the in-frame clones, and not every one. Here the sample spans roughly 43,000 clones, roughly 88% being singletons. Sequencing was carried out using peripheral blood. Receptors were obtained from a human donor in a cohort sampled during active COVID-19. The CDR3 runs from the conserved cysteine through the conserved F or W. A D gene is named only where the DNA matches it firmly. Only part of the rows carry a size: once, few, many, or a class if the clone is expanded.

TGTGCCAGCAGTTTAGCGGAGAACACTGAAGCTTTCTTT	CASSLAENTEAFF	TRBV27	NA	TRBJ1-1	NA
TGTGCCAGCAGCTTACCAGCCGGGGGGCGATCCTATAATTCACCCCTCCACTTT	CASSLPAGGRSYNSPLHF	TRBV11-2	NA	TRBJ1-6	NA
TGCGCCAGCAGCCTCGAGACTGACCGCCCCCCCGATACGCAGTATTTT	CASSLETDRPPDTQYF	TRBV4-1	NA	TRBJ2-3	NA
TGTGCCAGCAGTTCCGTGAGGCTAGCGGGGAAATCCTACAATGAGCAGTTCTTC	CASSSVRLAGKSYNEQFF	TRBV28	TRBD2	TRBJ2-1	many
TGCGCCAGCAGACCCCTAGCGGGGGTAAGCACAGATACGCAGTATTTT	CASRPLAGVSTDTQYF	TRBV5-1	TRBD2	TRBJ2-3	NA
TGTGCAAGTCGCCGACGATTCAGGGGCTCCTACGAGCAGTACTTC	CASRRRFRGSYEQYF	TRBV12-2	NA	TRBJ2-7	few
TGTGCCAGCAGCGTAGGTCCGGGGGGAGCCGGGGAGCTGTTTTTT	CASSVGPGGAGELFF	TRBV9	TRBD2	TRBJ2-2	NA
TGTGCCAGCCTGGGGCAGACGACAGATACGCAGTATTTT	CASLGQTTDTQYF	TRBV12-3/TRBV12-4	NA	TRBJ2-3	NA
TGTGCCAGCAGTGAAGGCGGGGGTTCAGATACGCAGTATTTT	CASSEGGGSDTQYF	TRBV25-1	TRBD2	TRBJ2-3	NA
TGTGCCAGCAGCCTTGATGGGGGGAATGAGCAGTTCTTC	CASSLDGGNEQFF	TRBV28	NA	TRBJ2-1	NA
TGCGCCAGCACTAGCGGGGGGAATGAGCAGTTCTTC	CASTSGGNEQFF	TRBV10-2	TRBD2	TRBJ2-1	NA
TGTGCCAGCAGCTTCCCCCGGGACAGGGAGGGGAAGGCCAAAAACATTCAGTACTTC	CASSFPRDREGKAKNIQYF	TRBV5-4	TRBD1	TRBJ2-4	NA
TGTGCCAGCCTTGTAGGCACAGATACGCAGTATTTT	CASLVGTDTQYF	TRBV2	NA	TRBJ2-3	NA
TGTGCCAGCAGTGCACAGGGGACGGTGTTAACAAACACCATATATTTT	CASSAQGTVLTNTIYF	TRBV2	TRBD1	TRBJ1-3	NA
TGTGCCAGCAGCCAAGCCAGCGGGGGGGCCGGGCAGTACTTC	CASSQASGGAGQYF	TRBV3-1/TRBV3-2	TRBD2	TRBJ2-7	few
TGTGCCAGCAGTGAAGATGGCAGACAGAAGTTTTATGGCTACACCTTC	CASSEDGRQKFYGYTF	TRBV6-1	NA	TRBJ1-2	NA
TGCGCCAGCAGCCAGATCGGGATTACCACCGACGAGCAGTACTTC	CASSQIGITTDEQYF	TRBV4-1	NA	TRBJ2-7	NA
TGTGCCAGCAGTACCGACAGTACCTACGAGCAGTACTTC	CASSTDSTYEQYF	TRBV7-9	NA	TRBJ2-7	NA
TGTGCCAGCAGCTTCTCAGGAACCGGGGAGCTGTTTTTT	CASSFSGTGELFF	TRBV7-9	NA	TRBJ2-2	NA
TGTGCCAGCAGTGAATACAGGCTAAACACTGAAGCTTTCTTT	CASSEYRLNTEAFF	TRBV6-1	NA	TRBJ1-1	NA
TGCGCCAGCCGCTTGGGACAGGGGAGCACAGATACGCAGTATTTT	CASRLGQGSTDTQYF	TRBV5-1	TRBD1	TRBJ2-3	medium-sized
TGTGCCAGGACTCCTCAGGGGGGTGAAGATACGCAGTATTTT	CARTPQGGEDTQYF	TRBV5-3	NA	TRBJ2-3	NA
TGTGCCAGCAGTTTACGTCAGGGAGGGACTGAAGCTTTCTTT	CASSLRQGGTEAFF	TRBV28	NA	TRBJ1-1	NA
TGTGCCAGTAGTATAGATCGAGGGGGACGGACCTATGGCTACACCTTC	CASSIDRGGRTYGYTF	TRBV19	NA	TRBJ1-2	NA
TGCGCCAGCAGCTTTGGTCGGGGGGGCACAGATACGCAGTATTTT	CASSFGRGGTDTQYF	TRBV5-1	TRBD2	TRBJ2-3	NA
TGTGCCAGTAGTATTGACAGGGGGCCGAGGAATGAGCAGTTCTTC	CASSIDRGPRNEQFF	TRBV19	TRBD1	TRBJ2-1	NA
TGTGCCAGTAGTATGGCCAGGGGGCATGAGCAGTTCTTC	CASSMARGHEQFF	TRBV19	TRBD1	TRBJ2-1	once
TGCGCCAGCAGCCAAGAAGGGAACAGGGCAGCTGAAGCTTTCTTT	CASSQEGNRAAEAFF	TRBV4-1	NA	TRBJ1-1	NA
TGTGCCAGCAGCCAAGCCGGGACAGGGAACAATCAGCCCCAGCATTTT	CASSQAGTGNNQPQHF	TRBV3-1/TRBV3-2	TRBD1	TRBJ1-5	NA
TGTGCCAGCAGTGAAGCGGCGGGGGCTACCGTTCAGTACTTC	CASSEAAGATVQYF	TRBV6-1	NA	TRBJ2-5	NA
TGCGCCAGCAGCGCTGGACAGGTATACACAGATACGCAGTATTTT	CASSAGQVYTDTQYF	TRBV5-1	TRBD1	TRBJ2-3	NA
TGTGCCAGTAGTATGGTGGGGGCTCAGGGGGAGCAGTACTTC	CASSMVGAQGEQYF	TRBV19	NA	TRBJ2-7	NA
TGCGCCAGCAGCCTTCGGGACAGGAGTGGGTCCTACGAGCAGTACTTC	CASSLRDRSGSYEQYF	TRBV4-1	TRBD1	TRBJ2-7	NA
TGTGCCAGTAGTCCCGAGGGGGAAGGGACCCAGTACTTC	CASSPEGEGTQYF	TRBV19	NA	TRBJ2-5	once
TGTGCCAGCAGTCCGAGGGGGACAGCCTACGAGCAGTACTTC	CASSPRGTAYEQYF	TRBV7-2	TRBD1	TRBJ2-7	NA
TGTGCCAGCAGTTTCTGGGACAGGGGGAACGAGCAGTACTTC	CASSFWDRGNEQYF	TRBV28	TRBD1	TRBJ2-7	once
TGTGCCAGCACAGGACTAGCGGGGGGGAGAGCAGATACGCAGTATTTT	CASTGLAGGRADTQYF	TRBV4-2	TRBD2	TRBJ2-3	NA
TGTGCCAGCAGGCCAGATCTTCTGAACACTGAAGCTTTCTTT	CASRPDLLNTEAFF	TRBV7-9	NA	TRBJ1-1	NA
TGTGCCAGCAGCCGACAGTGGGAAGAGACCCAGTACTTC	CASSRQWEETQYF	TRBV6-5	NA	TRBJ2-5	NA
TGTGCCAGCAGCGTAGAGGGACAGGGAGGAAACGAGCAGTACTTC	CASSVEGQGGNEQYF	TRBV9	TRBD1	TRBJ2-7	NA
TGTGCCAGCAGGGCGAGGGACAGGGGTTCAGATACGCAGTATTTT	CASRARDRGSDTQYF	TRBV11-2	TRBD1	TRBJ2-3	NA
TGCGCCAGCAGCTTGCCGACTAGCGGGGGCCCTTCTGATGAGCAGTTCTTC	CASSLPTSGGPSDEQFF	TRBV5-1	TRBD2	TRBJ2-1	once
TGTGCCAGCAGCTTATCCCCGGGACAGCGGAACTATGGCTACACCTTC	CASSLSPGQRNYGYTF	TRBV7-8	TRBD1	TRBJ1-2	few
TGTGCCAGCAGCCGGCGAGTTGGGCAAACGGAAGCCATATATTTT	CASSRRVGQTEAIYF	TRBV7-2	NA	TRBJ1-3	NA
TGTGCCAGCAGTTACGGGCAGGGGGGCAATGAGCAGTTCTTC	CASSYGQGGNEQFF	TRBV6-5	NA	TRBJ2-1	NA
TGTGCCAGCAGCCTGGGACAGGTTGGCGGGGAGCTGTTTTTT	CASSLGQVGGELFF	TRBV7-9	TRBD1	TRBJ2-2	NA
TGCGCCAGCAGCTTCCCGGCGAACACCGGGGAGCTGTTTTTT	CASSFPANTGELFF	TRBV5-1	NA	TRBJ2-2	NA
TGTGCCAGCAGCTTAGGTAGCGGGGGGGGACAAGAGACCCAGTACTTC	CASSLGSGGGQETQYF	TRBV7-2	TRBD2	TRBJ2-5	NA
TGTGCCAGCCGTGGGGCGGGGGCCGGCCAAGAGACCCAGTACTTC	CASRGAGAGQETQYF	TRBV28	NA	TRBJ2-5	NA
TGTGCCAGTAGTATGCCCAGGGGGAACTCTGGGGCCAACGTCCTGACTTTC	CASSMPRGNSGANVLTF	TRBV19	TRBD1	TRBJ2-6	NA
TGTGCCAGCAGCACCGGGACAGGGGGAGAGCAAGCTTTCTTT	CASSTGTGGEQAFF	TRBV3-1/TRBV3-2	TRBD1	TRBJ1-1	NA
TGTGCCAGCTCACTATCGGAGAGCTCCTACAATGAGCAGTTCTTC	CASSLSESSYNEQFF	TRBV18	NA	TRBJ2-1	NA
TGCGCCAGCAGCGAAAGGACAGGCAGCGGGGAGCTGTTTTTT	CASSERTGSGELFF	TRBV5-1	TRBD1	TRBJ2-2	NA
TGCAGTGCTAGTAGTTGGGGGGATGGCTACACCTTC	CSASSWGDGYTF	TRBV20-1	NA	TRBJ1-2	NA
TGTGCCAGCAGCGTAGCCGGCGGGGCCACAGATACGCAGTATTTT	CASSVAGGATDTQYF	TRBV9	NA	TRBJ2-3	NA